This T cell receptor beta chain was found in a study of Ad26.COV2.S vaccination and SARS-CoV-2 variants (dated by TCRdb to about 2021). Describing the broader study: Vaccine-arm donors came from COV1001, a multicentre, randomized, double-blind, placebo-controlled phase I-IIa trial of Ad26.COV2.S in healthy adults. Participants in the trial were split at random into five groups of five each, receiving low-dose or high-dose Ad26.COV2.S once or twice, or else placebo on both occasions. Blinding of investigators to trial group allocation was maintained during experiments and outcome assessment. Sequencing of the TCRbeta repertoire served to evaluate the specificity and breadth of SARS-CoV-2-reactive T cell receptors following Ad26.COV2.S vaccination. The TCR-sequenced set comprised about 32 samples: roughly 19 Ad26.COV2.S vaccine recipients, 5 placebo recipients and 8 SARS-CoV-2 convalescent individuals. Ad26.COV2.S was administered intramuscularly at a dose of 5x10^10 or 1x10^11 viral particles, either as one shot or as two shots given 56 days apart. What the study reported, not specific to this receptor: Comparing responses between vaccine doses or regimens was not something the study was powered to do. The authors noted that the TCR breadth and depth analyses may have underestimated total T cell responses. Compared with placebo recipients, Ad26.COV2.S recipients showed higher spike-specific TCR breadth (P = 0.0014). Vaccine and placebo recipients had similar non-spike TCR breadth, a finding consistent with the vaccine containing only spike. Substantial breadth of spike-specific CD8+ and CD4+ T cell responses was reported after vaccination.

The treatment or condition label corresponds to: around 19 received Ad26.COV2.S at low or high dose, single or two shots; several received placebo; per-sample allocation not given. For vaccine and placebo recipients, repertoires were sequenced using samples collected on day 63 after the first injection. Cohort 1b enrolled about 25 adults aged 18-55 years at a single site in Boston, USA, between 29 July and 7 August 2020. Ad26.COV2.S consisted of a replication-incompetent adenovirus type 26 vector by which a prefusion-stabilized SARS-CoV-2 spike protein from the original Wuhan strain was expressed. The immunoSEQ Assay was the method used to sequence TCRbeta CDR3 regions. After extraction, genomic DNA underwent amplification by bias-controlled multiplex PCR, followed by high-throughput sequencing. For the original study's pipeline: To quantify the absolute abundance of every unique TCRbeta CDR3 region, sequences were collapsed and filtered. T cell fraction was estimated by normalizing TCRbeta template counts to usable DNA, which was measured by amplifying reference genes present in all nucleated cells. Repertoire TCRs were annotated as SARS-CoV-2-specific when V gene, CDR3 amino acid sequence and J gene were exactly matched to a known reactive TCR set. MIRA supplied the reference SARS-CoV-2 TCR set, which was filtered for enrichment in COVID-19-positive ImmuneCODE repertoires so that public or cross-reactive TCRs were removed. Drawing on the MIRA antigens, annotated TCRs were analysed further at the level of specific ORF or position within ORF. Breadth was defined as the number of annotated unique rearrangements divided by the total number of unique productive rearrangements, and depth was defined as the summed frequency of the annotated unique rearrangements. Group comparisons of TCR breadth used two-sided Wilcoxon rank-sum tests. TCRdb took this table from immuneACCESS and kept in-frame rearrangements with V and J called. Such tables lack part of the clones; where checked against another copy, unresolved V genes explain under half of the gap, and the rest is unexplained. For V, J and clone size, that table is used; D and trimming come from the DNA. This sample lists 300,000 to 450,000 clones; around 84% were detected once. Together, the top ten hold approximately 3.5% of the sample.

The CDR3 sequence holds 17 residues, the cysteine and phenylalanine included. The only DNA kept is the CDR3, 51 bases in frame from the first base. Germline trimming: 2 bases from V, 2 bases from J; junction bases outside gene matches: 7. Based on the germline V gene (reference sequence), the CDR1 and CDR2 sequences are SGHNT and YYREEE. In the case of this clone: Its binding antigen is unknown. The sample holds no much larger clone one base away, and base qualities are not on file.

The sequences come from peripheral blood, collected in a trial of Ad26.COV2.S vaccine versus placebo. This TCR was sampled from a person aged 18-65 years who received the Ad26.COV2.S COVID-19 vaccine or a placebo. The chain is assembled from TRBV5-4 and TRBJ1-6; 7 middle bases align to TRBD1. CDR3 loop: CASSLGSGTAYNSPLHF. The DNA reads as follows: TGTGCCAGCAGCTTAGGAAGTGGGACAGCCTATAATTCACCCCTCCACTTT.